The 23 T cell receptor beta chains presented below share a single source sample, sequenced in a study of shared clonotypes between healthy human individuals. Profiling relied on immunoSEQ multiplex PCR, and the TCRdb table lists in-frame clones only, not all of them. Here the sample spans about 2 million clones, about 94% being singletons. The naive CD8 fraction comprised CD45RO-negative cells positively selected for CCR7 and excluded terminally differentiated effector memory CD45RA+ cells. The sequenced material came from naive CD8+ T cells sorted from blood. The origin of the receptors is a man aged 18 to 30 in good health.

The genes are TRBV5-1 and TRBJ1-1; no firm D call. The CDR3 sequence is 14 residues long. Germline V gene sequence: CDR1 SGHRS, CDR2 YFSETQ. Trimming took 1 base from V and 5 from J, leaving 12 bases between them. In DNA form, the CDR3 reads TGCGCCAGCAGCTTGTCCCCCTGGGGAACTGAAGCTTTCTTT. Translating it yields CASSLSPWGTEAFF.

This clone has a single count. This rearrangement joins TRBV9 to TRBJ1-2; the D gene is possibly TRBD1 (6 bases). The CDR3 consists of 16 residues. The V gene lost 3 bases and the J gene lost 0 bases, with 15 bases spanning the gap. Germline-derived CDR1 and CDR2 are SGDLS and YYNGEE. This chain's CDR3 is CASSATNREANYGYTF. DNA for the CDR3: TGTGCCAGCAGCGCGACTAACAGGGAAGCTAACTATGGCTACACCTTC. The variable domain in full, completed from reference TRBV9 and TRBJ1-2, reads DSGVTQTPKHLITATGQRVTLRCSPRSGDLSVYWYQQSLDQGLQFLIQYYNGEERAKGNILERFSAQQFPDLHSELNLSSLELGDSALYFCASSATNREANYGYTFGSGTRLTVV.

V usage is TRBV4-2 and J usage is TRBJ1-3; tentative D call: TRBD1 (5 bases). The CDR3 consists of 16 residues. Trimming shortened V by 0 bases and J by 2 bases, and 11 bases separated the two germline ends. CDR1 and CDR2 (germline): LGHNA, YNFKEQ. Here the CDR3 DNA reads TGTGCCAGCAGCCAAGACGAGGGGTATCCTGGAAACACCATATATTTT. This sequence encodes CASSQDEGYPGNTIYF.

The chain uses TRBV15 and TRBJ2-7, with D possibly matching TRBD1 (6 bases). CDR1 is LNHNV, CDR2 YYDKDF, per germline (reference sequence). The CDR3 consists of 13 residues. V was pared by 0 bases and J by 3 bases, with 6 bases between. The CDR3 sequence: CATSREGGYEQYF. The DNA of the CDR3 is TGTGCCACCAGCAGAGAAGGGGGCTACGAGCAGTACTTC.

V and J are TRBV4-3 and TRBJ1-2; D is perhaps TRBD1 (5 bases). The CDR3 loop spans 15 amino acids. V dropped 4 bases and J dropped 13 bases, with 25 bases sitting between them. Germline assignment: CDR1 LGHNA and CDR2 YSLEER. This CDR3 reads CASSPSAVTEGMGTF. The CDR3 DNA reads as TGCGCCAGCAGCCCCAGCGCAGTGACCGAGGGGATGGGCACCTTC.

The chain carries TRBV28 and TRBJ1-4; D is possibly TRBD1 (6 bases). The V gene lost 10 bases and the J gene lost 4 bases, with 10 bases spanning the gap. CDR1 and CDR2 from the germline V gene are MDHEN and SYDVKM. The CDR3 covers 12 residues. The chain's CDR3 is CATSQGNEKLFF. The DNA of the CDR3 is TGTGCCACCTCACAGGGTAATGAAAAACTGTTTTTT.

The chain combines TRBV13 with TRBJ1-1, with TRBD1 matching over 8 bases. V shed 3 bases and J 6 bases; nucleotides not matched to a gene: 6. Germline assignment: CDR1 PRHDT and CDR2 FYEKMQ (reference sequence). The CDR3 is 14 residues long. CDR3 bases: TGTGCCAGCAGCTTCTCGACAGGGGCCCCTGAAGCTTTCTTT. Its translation: CASSFSTGAPEAFF.

The chain carries TRBV5-1 and TRBJ1-1, with 7 positions matching TRBD1. The V gene's germline CDR1 is SGHRS and CDR2 YFSETQ. Unmatched junction bases numbered 6, after V lost 5 bases and J lost 2 bases. The CDR3 covers 14 residues. The CDR3: CASRAGTANTEAFF. The CDR3 DNA reads TGCGCCAGCAGGGCCGGGACAGCCAACACTGAAGCTTTCTTT.

Concerning this clone: Other DNA sequences in this sample translate to the same CDR3. This rearrangement joins TRBV5-6 to TRBJ2-7; D call uncertain. Trimming took 1 base from V and 0 from J, leaving 5 bases between them. The CDR3 spans 13 residues. Germline loops: CDR1 SGHDT, CDR2 YYEEEE. CDR3 sequence (DNA): TGTGCCAGCAGCTTGACACTCTCCTACGAGCAGTACTTC. Protein sequence: CASSLTLSYEQYF.

As for this clone: One end of the junction is discordant with germline, which a read error may explain. This chain joins TRBV7-7 and TRBJ2-7, with 8 nucleotides matching TRBD1. CDR1 and CDR2 (germline): SSHAT, FNYEAQ (reference sequence). CDR3 length equals 15 residues. This CDR3 is CASSLAQGAGYEQYF. The CDR3 DNA follows: TGTGCTAGCAGCTTGGCCCAGGGGGCGGGATACGAGCAGTACTTC.

The chain couples TRBV9 to TRBJ2-3, with unresolved D. Deletions cut 0 bases from V and 4 bases from J, with 9 bases between. Germline V gives CDR1 SGDLS, CDR2 YYNGEE. The CDR3 is 14 residues long. CDR3 sequence: CASSVEPEADTQYF. CDR3 coding DNA: TGTGCCAGCAGCGTAGAGCCCGAGGCAGATACGCAGTATTTT. The complete variable domain, with remaining parts taken from reference TRBV9 and TRBJ2-3, reads DSGVTQTPKHLITATGQRVTLRCSPRSGDLSVYWYQQSLDQGLQFLIQYYNGEERAKGNILERFSAQQFPDLHSELNLSSLELGDSALYFCASSVEPEADTQYFGPGTRLTVL.

J is TRBJ1-1 and V is TRBV7-9, with TRBD1 matching over 7 bases. Per germline, CDR1 SEHNR and CDR2 FQNEAQ (reference sequence). V shed 5 bases, J shed 1 base, and the junction held 4 bases outside the gene matches. The CDR3 covers 14 residues. CDR3 sequence reads: CASSTRDRNTEAFF. In nucleotides, the CDR3 is TGTGCCAGCAGCACCCGGGACAGGAACACTGAAGCTTTCTTT. Supplemented by reference TRBV7-9 and TRBJ1-1, the full variable domain reads DTGVSQNPRHKITKRGQNVTFRCDPISEHNRLYWYRQTLGQGPEFLTYFQNEAQLEKSRLLSDRFSAERPKGSFSTLEIQRTEQGDSAMYLCASSTRDRNTEAFFGQGTRLTVV.

This clone showed up just once. Other DNA sequences from this sample encode an identical CDR3 as well. This chain uses TRBV5-1 with TRBJ2-7, with no clear D. CDR1 is SGHRS, CDR2 YFSETQ, per germline. V was clipped by 0 bases and J by 4 bases, with 8 bases between them. CDR3 length: 13 amino acids. The CDR3 sequence is CASSLGQEYEQYF. CDR3 in DNA: TGCGCCAGCAGCTTGGGTCAGGAGTACGAGCAGTACTTC.

This chain uses TRBV6-4 with TRBJ1-5, with 7 bases aligning to TRBD1. CDR3 length equals 15 residues. Germline CDR1 reads MRHNA; CDR2 reads SNTAGT. V gave up 7 bases and J gave up 1 base; unmatched junction bases: 7. The CDR3 loop reads CASIDRDPSNQPQHF. DNA for the CDR3: TGTGCCAGCATCGACAGGGATCCAAGCAATCAGCCCCAGCATTTT.

This clone was found once. The J gene is TRBJ1-1, the V gene TRBV13; no reliable D call. Trimming shortened V by 1 base and J by 11 bases, and 8 bases separated the two germline ends. This CDR3 contains 11 residues. The germline V gene has CDR1 PRHDT and CDR2 FYEKMQ (reference sequence). The CDR3 loop is CASSLDKSAFF. The CDR3 DNA reads TGTGCCAGCAGCTTAGACAAGTCGGCTTTCTTT.

This chain uses TRBV5-6 with TRBJ2-3, with 12 bases lining up with TRBD2. Germline V gene sequence: CDR1 SGHDT, CDR2 YYEEEE. The V segment lost 4 bases and the J segment 5 bases; nucleotides outside the gene matches: 17. The CDR3 contains 19 residues. The CDR3 sequence: CASSPEGTSGLPTVDTQYF. The CDR3 coding sequence is TGTGCCAGCAGCCCCGAGGGGACTAGCGGGCTCCCCACGGTAGATACGCAGTATTTT.

This rearrangement joins TRBV2 to TRBJ2-6; the D is unclear. Germline values: CDR1 SNHLY, CDR2 FYNNEI. Trimming removed 2 bases at V and 1 base at J, with 12 bases between. This CDR3 contains 17 residues. CDR3 DNA: TGTGCCAGCAGTGAAAATGTTGGCCCTTCTGGGGCCAACGTCCTGACTTTC. The encoded protein is CASSENVGPSGANVLTF. The variable domain in full, with the rest retrieved from reference TRBV2 and TRBJ2-6, is EPEVTQTPSHQVTQMGQEVILRCVPISNHLYFYWYRQILGQKVEFLVSFYNNEISEKSEIFDDQFSVERPDGSNFTLKIRSTKLEDSAMYFCASSENVGPSGANVLTFGAGSRLTVL.

The chain carries TRBV27 and TRBJ2-3; unclear D gene. The CDR3 spans 15 residues. Trimming stripped 2 bases from V and 1 base from J, with 10 bases between. Per the germline V gene, CDR1 is MNHEY and CDR2 is SMNVEV (reference sequence). The CDR3 DNA is TGTGCCAGCAGTTTAAAATTGTCGGGCACAGATACGCAGTATTTT. Translated: CASSLKLSGTDTQYF.

This clone has only one observation. The chain uses TRBV4-1 and TRBJ1-1; 11 nucleotides agree with TRBD1. The J segment lost 7 bases and the V segment lost 2 bases, leaving 9 bases of the junction unmatched. The CDR3 contains 16 residues. From germline, CDR1 is MGHRA and CDR2 YSYEKL. In nucleotides, the CDR3 is TGCGCCAGCAGCCAATCGGACAGGGGGCTAGATGGTGAAGCTTTCTTT. It yields the protein CASSQSDRGLDGEAFF.

Note on this clone: Other DNA sequences of this sample code for an identical CDR3. The chain links TRBV4-1 to TRBJ1-5, with TRBD1 matching over 7 bases. The V and J ends lost 3 bases and 1 base, in that order; junction bases with no gene match: 3. The CDR3 spans 15 residues. Looked up from germline, CDR1 is MGHRA and CDR2 is YSYEKL. The CDR3 region is CASSQTQGSNQPQHF. The CDR3 bases are TGCGCCAGCAGCCAGACACAGGGGAGCAATCAGCCCCAGCATTTT.

J is TRBJ2-7 and V is TRBV27; a possible D gene is TRBD1 (6 bases). V was trimmed by 2 bases and J by 6 bases, leaving 17 bases between them. From germline, CDR1 is MNHEY and CDR2 SMNVEV (reference sequence). The CDR3 contains 15 residues. In DNA, the CDR3 is TGTGCCAGCAGTTTAAAAGGCGGTTGGGGGCCCGAGCAGTACTTC. Encoded protein: CASSLKGGWGPEQYF.

The chain combines TRBV4-2 with TRBJ2-1; 9 positions match TRBD1. Germline V gene data show CDR1 as LGHNA and CDR2 as YNFKEQ. V was clipped by 3 bases and J by 5 bases; unmatched bases: 5. This CDR3 has 15 residues. In DNA, the CDR3 is TGTGCCAGCAGCCAGCCGGGACAGGGCGACAATGAGCAGTTCTTC. It is translated as CASSQPGQGDNEQFF.

The CDR3 nucleotides read TGCGCCAGCAGCCAACTCCAAGGGCACGAGCAGTACTTC. Its protein is CASSQLQGHEQYF. This chain joins TRBV4-1 and TRBJ2-7; the D is unclear. V was trimmed by 2 bases and J by 5 bases, leaving 10 bases between them. The germline V gene encodes CDR1 MGHRA and CDR2 YSYEKL. The CDR3 length is 13 residues.